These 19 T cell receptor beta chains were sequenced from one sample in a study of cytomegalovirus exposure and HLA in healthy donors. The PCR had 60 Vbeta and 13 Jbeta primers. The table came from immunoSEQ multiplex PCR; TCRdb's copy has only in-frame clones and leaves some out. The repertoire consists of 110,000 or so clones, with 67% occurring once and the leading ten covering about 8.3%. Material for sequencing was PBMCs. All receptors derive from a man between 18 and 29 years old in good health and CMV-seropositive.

CDR3 sequence (DNA): TGCGCCAGCAGCCAAATAGCGGACCCCTCCTACGAGCAGTACTTC. Translating gives CASSQIADPSYEQYF. This chain connects TRBV4-1 to TRBJ2-7; weak D call: TRBD2 (6 bases). CDR1 is MGHRA and CDR2 is YSYEKL in the germline V gene. This CDR3 has 15 amino acids. Trimming cost V 2 bases and J 0 bases, with 11 bases left between them.

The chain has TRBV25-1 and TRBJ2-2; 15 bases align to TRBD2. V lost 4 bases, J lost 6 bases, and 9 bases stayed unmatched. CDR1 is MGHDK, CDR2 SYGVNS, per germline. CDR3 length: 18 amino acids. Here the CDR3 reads CASSGGLAGGSIAGELFF. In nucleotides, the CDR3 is TGTGCCAGCAGTGGGGGACTAGCGGGGGGTTCAATAGCCGGGGAGCTGTTTTTT.

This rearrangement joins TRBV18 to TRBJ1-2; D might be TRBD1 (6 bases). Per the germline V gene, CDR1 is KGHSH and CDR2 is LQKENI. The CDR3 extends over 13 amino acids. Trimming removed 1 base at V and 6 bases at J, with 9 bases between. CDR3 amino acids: CASSPRPGDGYTF. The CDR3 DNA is TGTGCCAGCTCACCACGTCCAGGGGATGGCTACACCTTC.

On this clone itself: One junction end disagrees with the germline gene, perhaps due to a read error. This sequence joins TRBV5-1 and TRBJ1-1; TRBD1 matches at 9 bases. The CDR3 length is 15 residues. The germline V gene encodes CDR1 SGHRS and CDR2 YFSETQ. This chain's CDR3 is CANSPGTGMNTEAFF. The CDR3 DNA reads TGCGCCAACAGCCCGGGGACAGGGATGAACACTGAAGCTTTCTTT.

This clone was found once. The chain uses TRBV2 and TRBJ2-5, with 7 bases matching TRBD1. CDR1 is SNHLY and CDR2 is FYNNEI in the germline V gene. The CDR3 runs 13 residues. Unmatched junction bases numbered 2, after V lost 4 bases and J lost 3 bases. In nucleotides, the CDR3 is TGTGCCAGCAGTGGGGACAGAAAAGAGACCCAGTACTTC. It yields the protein CASSGDRKETQYF.

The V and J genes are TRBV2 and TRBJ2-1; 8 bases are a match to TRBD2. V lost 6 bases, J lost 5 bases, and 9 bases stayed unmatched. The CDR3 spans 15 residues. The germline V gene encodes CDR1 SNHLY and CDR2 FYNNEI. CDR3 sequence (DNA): TGTGCCAGCAGGAACCGCCCGCGGGGGGACAATGAGCAGTTCTTC. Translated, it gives CASRNRPRGDNEQFF. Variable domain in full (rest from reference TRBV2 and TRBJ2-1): EPEVTQTPSHQVTQMGQEVILRCVPISNHLYFYWYRQILGQKVEFLVSFYNNEISEKSEIFDDQFSVERPDGSNFTLKIRSTKLEDSAMYFCASRNRPRGDNEQFFGPGTRLTVL.

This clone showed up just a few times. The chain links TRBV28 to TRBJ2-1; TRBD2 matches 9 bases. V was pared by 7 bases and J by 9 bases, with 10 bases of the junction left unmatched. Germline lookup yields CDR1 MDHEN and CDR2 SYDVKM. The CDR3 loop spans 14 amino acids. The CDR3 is CASTLGLATFEQFF. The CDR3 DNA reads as TGTGCCAGCACCCTGGGACTAGCAACCTTTGAGCAGTTCTTC. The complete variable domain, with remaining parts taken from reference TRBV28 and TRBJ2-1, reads DVKVTQSSRYLVKRTGEKVFLECVQDMDHENMFWYRQDPGLGLRLIYFSYDVKMKEKGDIPEGYSVSREKKERFSLILESASTNQTSMYLCASTLGLATFEQFFGPGTRLTVL.

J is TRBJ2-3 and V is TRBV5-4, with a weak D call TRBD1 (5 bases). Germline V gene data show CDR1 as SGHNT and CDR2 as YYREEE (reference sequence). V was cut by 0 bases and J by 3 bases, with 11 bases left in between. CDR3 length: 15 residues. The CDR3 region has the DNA TGTGCCAGCAGCTTGGAGGGGCAGAGGACAGATACGCAGTATTTT. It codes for CASSLEGQRTDTQYF.

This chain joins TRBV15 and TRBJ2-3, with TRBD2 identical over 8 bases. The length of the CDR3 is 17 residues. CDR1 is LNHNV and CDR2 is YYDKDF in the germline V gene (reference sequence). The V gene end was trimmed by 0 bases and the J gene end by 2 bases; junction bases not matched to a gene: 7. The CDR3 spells CATSRDRTSGSTDTQYF. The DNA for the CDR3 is TGTGCCACCAGCAGAGATCGAACTAGCGGCTCCACAGATACGCAGTATTTT.

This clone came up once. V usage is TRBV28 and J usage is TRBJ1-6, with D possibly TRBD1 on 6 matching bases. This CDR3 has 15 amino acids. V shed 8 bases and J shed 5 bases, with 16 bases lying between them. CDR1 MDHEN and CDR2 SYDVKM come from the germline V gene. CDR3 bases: TGTGCCAGCGGAGTAGGGGGATCGAATAATTCACCCCTCCACTTT. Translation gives CASGVGGSNNSPLHF.

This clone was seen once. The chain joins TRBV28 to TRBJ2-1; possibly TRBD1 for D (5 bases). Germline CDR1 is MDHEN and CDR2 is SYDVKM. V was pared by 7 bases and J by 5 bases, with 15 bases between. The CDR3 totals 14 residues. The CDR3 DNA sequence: TGTGCCAGCAATAGCCAGGGTGGCGACAATGAGCAGTTCTTC. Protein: CASNSQGGDNEQFF.

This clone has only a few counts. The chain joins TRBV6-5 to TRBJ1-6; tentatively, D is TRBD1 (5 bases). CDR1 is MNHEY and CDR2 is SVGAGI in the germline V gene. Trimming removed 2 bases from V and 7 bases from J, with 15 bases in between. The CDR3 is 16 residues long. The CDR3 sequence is CASSYSGAPLNSPLHF. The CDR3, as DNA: TGTGCCAGCAGTTACAGTGGGGCCCCCTTAAATTCACCCCTCCACTTT.

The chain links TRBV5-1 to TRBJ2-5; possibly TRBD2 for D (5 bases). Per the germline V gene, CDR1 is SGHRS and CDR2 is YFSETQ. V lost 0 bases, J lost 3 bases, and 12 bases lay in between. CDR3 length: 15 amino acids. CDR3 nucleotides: TGCGCCAGCAGCTTGGTGGGAGCAAGGAAAGAGACCCAGTACTTC. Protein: CASSLVGARKETQYF.

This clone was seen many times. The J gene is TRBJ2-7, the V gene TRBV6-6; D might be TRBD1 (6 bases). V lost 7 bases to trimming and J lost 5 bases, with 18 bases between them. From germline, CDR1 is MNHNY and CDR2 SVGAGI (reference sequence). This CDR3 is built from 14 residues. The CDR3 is CASTTRGGPHEQYF. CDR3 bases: TGTGCCAGCACCACCCGAGGGGGTCCCCACGAGCAGTACTTC.

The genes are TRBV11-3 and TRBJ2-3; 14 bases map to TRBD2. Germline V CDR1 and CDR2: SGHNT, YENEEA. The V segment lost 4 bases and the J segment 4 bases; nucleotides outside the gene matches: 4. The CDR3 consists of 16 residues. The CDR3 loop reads CASSWGTSGGSDTQYF. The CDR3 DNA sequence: TGTGCCAGCAGCTGGGGGACTAGCGGGGGATCAGATACGCAGTATTTT.

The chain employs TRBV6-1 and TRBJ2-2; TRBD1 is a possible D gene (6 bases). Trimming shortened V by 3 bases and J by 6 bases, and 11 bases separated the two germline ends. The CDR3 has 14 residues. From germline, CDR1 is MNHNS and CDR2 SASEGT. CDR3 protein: CASSDRGVAGELFF. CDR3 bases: TGTGCCAGCAGTGACAGGGGAGTAGCCGGGGAGCTGTTTTTT.

This CDR3 reads CASSLGAKRTDTQYF. In DNA form, the CDR3 reads TGCGCCAGCAGCTTAGGAGCGAAGCGCACAGATACGCAGTATTTT. V is TRBV5-1 and J is TRBJ2-3; D is undetermined. Germline CDR1 SGHRS, CDR2 YFSETQ. The CDR3 has 15 amino acids. The germline V and J ends were trimmed by 2 bases and 1 base, with 11 bases remaining between them.

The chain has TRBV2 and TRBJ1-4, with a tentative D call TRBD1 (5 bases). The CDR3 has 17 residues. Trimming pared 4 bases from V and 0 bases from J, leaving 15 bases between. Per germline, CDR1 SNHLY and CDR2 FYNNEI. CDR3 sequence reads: CASSVDSIDATNEKLFF. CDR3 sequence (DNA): TGTGCCAGCAGTGTTGACAGTATCGACGCAACTAATGAAAAACTGTTTTTT.

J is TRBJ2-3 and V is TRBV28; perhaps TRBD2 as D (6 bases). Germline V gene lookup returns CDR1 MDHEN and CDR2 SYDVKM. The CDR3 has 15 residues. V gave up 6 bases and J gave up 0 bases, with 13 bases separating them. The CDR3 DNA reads TGTGCCAGCAGCAGTCTAGCGCATAGCACAGATACGCAGTATTTT. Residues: CASSSLAHSTDTQYF.